This T cell receptor beta chain originates from a study of post-analysis software for immune sequencing data. Points from the study as a whole: The five TRBV segments detected at higher frequency in patients than in controls included TRBV5-6, TRBV5-1 and TRBV20-1.

Looked up from germline, CDR1 is MNHNS and CDR2 is SASEGT. The CDR3 extends over 14 amino acids. Trimming took 7 bases from V and 2 from J, leaving 13 bases between them. cDNA libraries for TCR beta contained unique molecular identifiers. TCRdb used MiXCR to reprocess the PCR reads, holding one entry per CDR3 protein. Of about 430,000 distinct CDR3 sequences listed, 39% are singletons. This clonotype was observed a few times. Its antigen is still unknown. Sequencing used blood. This TCR derives from a girl aged 2 to 9 with multiple sclerosis. This chain connects TRBV6-1 to TRBJ2-3, with D perhaps matching TRBD1 or TRBD2 (5 bases each). The CDR3 DNA reads as TGTGCCAGCAACTCGGGACCCCACACAGATACGCAGTATTTT. The encoded protein is CASNSGPHTDTQYF.